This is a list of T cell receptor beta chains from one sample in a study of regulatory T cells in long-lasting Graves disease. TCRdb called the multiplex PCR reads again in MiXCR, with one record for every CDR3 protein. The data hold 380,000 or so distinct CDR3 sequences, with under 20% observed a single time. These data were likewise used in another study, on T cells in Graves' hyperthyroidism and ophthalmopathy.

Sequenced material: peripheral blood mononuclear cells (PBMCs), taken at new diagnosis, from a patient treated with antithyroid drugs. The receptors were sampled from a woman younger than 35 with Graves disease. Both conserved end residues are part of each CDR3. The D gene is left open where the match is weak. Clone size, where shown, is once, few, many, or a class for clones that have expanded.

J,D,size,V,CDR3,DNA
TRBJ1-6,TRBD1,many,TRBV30,CAWSVTGNNSPLHF,TGTGCCTGGAGTGTGACAGGGAATAATTCACCCCTCCACTTT
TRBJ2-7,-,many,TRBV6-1,CASSAAGSFSYEQYF,TGTGCCAGCAGCGCCGCCGGGAGCTTCTCCTACGAGCAGTACTTC
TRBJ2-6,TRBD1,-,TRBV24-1,CAAGQGPSGANVLTF,TGTGCCGCGGGACAGGGCCCCTCTGGGGCCAACGTCCTGACTTTC
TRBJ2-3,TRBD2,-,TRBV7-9,CASSWRLAGVTDTQYF,TGTGCCAGCAGCTGGCGACTAGCGGGGGTCACAGATACGCAGTATTTT
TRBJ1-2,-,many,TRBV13,CASSPGRRMGYGYTF,TGTGCCAGCAGCCCGGGCCGACGAATGGGCTATGGCTACACCTTC
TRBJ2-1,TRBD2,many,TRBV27,CASSLYLAGRYNEQFF,TGTGCCAGCAGTTTATATCTAGCGGGGCGATACAATGAGCAGTTCTTC
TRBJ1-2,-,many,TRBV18,CASSPGGFGYGYTF,TGTGCCAGCTCACCGGGCGGATTCGGCTATGGCTACACCTTC
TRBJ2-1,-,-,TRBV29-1,CSVHGSSNEQFF,TGCAGCGTTCACGGTAGCTCCAATGAGCAGTTCTTC
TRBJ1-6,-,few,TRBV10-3,CAISESSKADSPLHF,TGTGCCATCAGTGAGTCCTCGAAGGCGGATTCACCCCTCCACTTT
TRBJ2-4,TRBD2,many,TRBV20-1,CSARPPGLEKNIQYF,TGCAGTGCCAGACCTCCGGGACTAGAGAAAAACATTCAGTACTTC
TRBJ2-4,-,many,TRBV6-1,CASTDLGTGERNIQYF,TGTGCCAGCACCGACCTGGGGACGGGGGAGAGAAACATTCAGTACTTC
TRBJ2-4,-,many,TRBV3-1,CASSQDWGQEIAKNIQYF,TGTGCCAGCAGCCAAGATTGGGGGCAGGAGATAGCCAAAAACATTCAGTACTTC
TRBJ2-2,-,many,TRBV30,CASPPPGKGSATGELFF,TGTGCCTCCCCACCCCCGGGCAAGGGGTCGGCCACCGGGGAGCTGTTTTTT
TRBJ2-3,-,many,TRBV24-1,CATSVSETDTQYF,TGTGCCACCAGTGTATCGGAGACAGATACGCAGTATTTT
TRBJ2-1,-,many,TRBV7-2,CASSPSRGPRRGYNEQFF,TGTGCCAGCAGCCCCTCGCGAGGACCTCGGCGGGGCTACAATGAGCAGTTCTTC